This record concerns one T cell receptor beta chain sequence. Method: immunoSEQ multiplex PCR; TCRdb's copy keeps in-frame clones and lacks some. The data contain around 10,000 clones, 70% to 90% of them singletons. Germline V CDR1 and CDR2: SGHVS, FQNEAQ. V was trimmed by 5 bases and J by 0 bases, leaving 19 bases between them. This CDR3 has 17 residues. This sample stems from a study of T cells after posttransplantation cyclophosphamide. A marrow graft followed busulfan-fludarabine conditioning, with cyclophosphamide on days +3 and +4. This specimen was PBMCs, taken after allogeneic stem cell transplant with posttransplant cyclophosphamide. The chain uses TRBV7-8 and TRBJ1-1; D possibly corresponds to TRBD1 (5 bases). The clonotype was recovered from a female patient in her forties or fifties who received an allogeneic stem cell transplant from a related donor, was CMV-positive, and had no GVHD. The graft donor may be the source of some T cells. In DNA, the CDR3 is TGTGCCAGCAGCCGGGTGGGGGGGTCGACAGTGAACACTGAAGCTTTCTTT. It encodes CASSRVGGSTVNTEAFF.